These 7 T cell receptor beta chains came from one sample sequenced in a study of shared clonotypes between healthy human individuals. Method: immunoSEQ multiplex PCR; TCRdb's copy keeps in-frame clones and lacks some. The sample yields approximately 1,500,000 clones, around 97% seen once. What was sequenced was naive CD4+ T cells sorted from blood. Subset noted: CD45RA+ positively selected. These receptors were obtained from a young man in good health.

The gene calls are TRBV14 and TRBJ2-2; 7 bases are a match to TRBD2. There are 16 residues in the CDR3. From germline, CDR1 is SGHDN and CDR2 FVKESK. V shed 1 base, J shed 3 bases, and the junction held 5 bases outside the gene matches. CDR3: CASSQGWEGYTGELFF. The CDR3 DNA is TGTGCCAGCAGCCAAGGATGGGAGGGCTACACCGGGGAGCTGTTTTTT.

CDR3 sequence (DNA): TGCGCCAGCAGTGCGACACATAGAGAGACCCAGTACTTC. It codes for CASSATHRETQYF. This chain connects TRBV10-2 to TRBJ2-5; D uncertain. The CDR3 covers 13 residues. The V gene's germline CDR1 is WSHSY and CDR2 SAAADI. Trimming took off 4 bases at V and 4 bases at J, with 10 bases between the two ends.

The chain has TRBV10-3 and TRBJ1-1; D not resolved. This CDR3 spans 12 amino acids. The V end lost 0 bases, the J end lost 7 bases, and 6 bases lay between the germline ends. Germline lookup yields CDR1 ENHRY and CDR2 SYGVKD. DNA for the CDR3: TGTGCCATCAGTGAGTCGTTCAGTGAAGCTTTCTTT. Protein sequence: CAISESFSEAFF.

V and J are TRBV4-2 and TRBJ2-7, with D possibly being TRBD2 (5 bases). The CDR3 consists of 15 residues. The germline CDR1 and CDR2 sequences are LGHNA and YNFKEQ. Trimming removed 0 bases at V and 0 bases at J, with 9 bases between. The CDR3 is CASSQDGSDSYEQYF. The CDR3 coding sequence is TGTGCCAGCAGCCAAGATGGTAGCGACTCCTACGAGCAGTACTTC.

The CDR3 coding sequence is TGTGCCAGCAGCTTATTCACTAGCGGGAATGGTGAGCAGTTCTTC. Its translation: CASSLFTSGNGEQFF. V and J are TRBV7-3 and TRBJ2-1, with TRBD2 matching over 10 bases. This CDR3 is built from 15 residues. With 2 bases clipped from V and 9 bases from J, the junction kept 7 bases outside the gene matches. The germline CDR1 and CDR2 sequences are SGHTA and FQGTGA.

The rearrangement links TRBV28 to TRBJ1-1, with TRBD1 as a possible D gene (5 bases). The CDR3 has 13 amino acids. CDR1 and CDR2 from the germline V gene are MDHEN and SYDVKM. V was cut by 3 bases and J by 10 bases, with 15 bases left in between. This chain's CDR3 is CASSFVLGHGAFF. CDR3 bases: TGTGCCAGCAGTTTTGTCTTGGGGCACGGAGCTTTCTTT.

The V and J genes are TRBV5-1 and TRBJ2-5, with TRBD1 as a possible D gene (5 bases). The CDR3 extends over 15 amino acids. Germline lookup yields CDR1 SGHRS and CDR2 YFSETQ. Trimming took off 0 bases at V and 4 bases at J, with 13 bases between the two ends. This chain's CDR3 is CASSLGAREGETQYF. CDR3 nucleotides: TGCGCCAGCAGCTTGGGGGCCAGGGAAGGAGAGACCCAGTACTTC.